Listed below are T cell receptor beta chains from one sample, sequenced in a study of blood T cell repertoires in COVID-19. Generated by immunoSEQ multiplex PCR, the TCRdb table keeps only in-frame clones and is missing some. The sample yields hundreds of thousands of clones, roughly 89% seen once. The sequenced sample was PBMCs or T cells enriched from blood (not recorded which). Receptors were obtained from a woman between 40 and 50 years old who had recovered from COVID-19. CDR3s include the opening cysteine and the closing phenylalanine or tryptophan. A D gene is named only where the DNA matches it firmly. Rows may omit the clone size; those that give it use once, few, many or a size class.

14	NA	TRBD1	TRBV7-8	TRBJ1-5	TGTGCCAGCAGCTCGACAGGGAGTAATCAGCCCCAGCATTTT	CASSSTGSNQPQHF
16	few	NA	TRBV5-1	TRBJ2-4	TGCGCCAGCAGCTCCGGGGTAGTATCTGCCAAAAACATTCAGTACTTC	CASSSGVVSAKNIQYF
13	NA	NA	TRBV27	TRBJ1-5	TGTGCCAGCAGCCTCAGGGGAGATCAGCCCCAGCATTTT	CASSLRGDQPQHF
16	NA	TRBD2	TRBV5-1	TRBJ2-1	TGCGCCAGCAGCTTTTCGGTGACTAGCGACTACAATGAGCAGTTCTTC	CASSFSVTSDYNEQFF
18	NA	NA	TRBV6-2/TRBV6-3	TRBJ1-1	TGTGCCAGCAGTTACAGTACCGTTCTCAGGGATATGAACACTGAAGCTTTCTTT	CASSYSTVLRDMNTEAFF
13	NA	NA	TRBV10-2	TRBJ1-2	TGCGCCAGCAGTGCAAACCGGGACTTCCCCTTTACCTTC	CASSANRDFPFTF
15	NA	NA	TRBV2	TRBJ2-7	TGTGCCAGCAGTGAAGCTCAGGGTACTCCCTACGAGCAGTACTTC	CASSEAQGTPYEQYF
15	NA	TRBD1	TRBV2	TRBJ1-2	TGTGCCAGCAGTCCACAGGGGGCATTTGGCTATGGCTACACCTTC	CASSPQGAFGYGYTF
15	NA	NA	TRBV7-9	TRBJ1-2	TGTGCCAGCAGCTTAGCGGGCAGACGTAACTATGGCTACACCTTC	CASSLAGRRNYGYTF
12	NA	NA	TRBV2	TRBJ2-5	TGTGCCAGCAGCCCGAGAGGGGAGACCCAGTACTTC	CASSPRGETQYF
12	NA	NA	TRBV5-4	TRBJ1-6	TGTGCCAGCAGCCTGGGAGAAACAGAAATCCACTTT	CASSLGETEIHF
15	NA	NA	TRBV19	TRBJ2-3	TGTGCCAGTAGTAAACTGGGACACCGCACAGATACGCAGTATTTT	CASSKLGHRTDTQYF
13	NA	TRBD1	TRBV12-3/TRBV12-4	TRBJ1-6	TGTGCCAGCAGACAGGGGATTAATTCACCCCTCCACTTT	CASRQGINSPLHF
13	NA	NA	TRBV30	TRBJ1-5	TGTGCCTGGAGTGTCGGCCGAGACAGAATGAAACATTTT	CAWSVGRDRMKHF
16	NA	NA	TRBV5-4	TRBJ2-5	TGTGCCAGCAGCTTGCTAATAGCAGACTACCAAGAGACCCAGTACTTC	CASSLLIADYQETQYF
14	few	NA	TRBV7-9	TRBJ1-6	TGTGCCAGCAGCTTAGGGTCGGGGGTTTCACCCCTCCACTTT	CASSLGSGVSPLHF
13	NA	TRBD1	TRBV6-4	TRBJ1-5	TGTGCCAGCAGCGAGGATGACAGGGGCAGCGGTCATTTT	CASSEDDRGSGHF
13	once	NA	TRBV28	TRBJ1-2	TGTGCCAGCAGGGAGGGGGGGAACTATGGCTACACCTTC	CASREGGNYGYTF
17	once	TRBD1	TRBV5-4	TRBJ2-2	TGTGCCAGCAGTCTTGCCTCCCAGGGGGCGGCCACCGGGGAGCTGTTTTTT	CASSLASQGAATGELFF
15	NA	NA	TRBV7-3	TRBJ2-3	TGTGCCAGCAGCTTAATCAGGTCTAGCACAGATACGCAGTATTTT	CASSLIRSSTDTQYF
13	NA	NA	TRBV6-5	TRBJ2-5	TGTGCCAGCACCCCGAGGAGAAGAGAGACCCAGTACTTC	CASTPRRRETQYF
16	NA	TRBD1	TRBV27	TRBJ1-1	TGTGCCAGCAGTCCAGGACAGGGGATTATGAACACTGAAGCTTTCTTT	CASSPGQGIMNTEAFF
15	NA	TRBD2	TRBV3-1/TRBV3-2	TRBJ2-5	TGTGCCAGCAGCCAAGGACTAGCGGGTGGAGAGACCCAGTACTTC	CASSQGLAGGETQYF
14	once	TRBD2	TRBV19	TRBJ2-7	TGTGCCAGTAGTATCCGCGGGAGCTCCTACGAGCAGTACTTC	CASSIRGSSYEQYF
13	NA	NA	TRBV7-3	TRBJ1-2	TGTGCCAGCAGCTTAGCAAGGGGCTATGGCTACACCTTC	CASSLARGYGYTF
15	NA	NA	TRBV3-1/TRBV3-2	TRBJ2-6	TGTGCCAGCAGCCAAGGCGGGGCTGGGGCCAACGTCCTGACTTTC	CASSQGGAGANVLTF
16	NA	TRBD1	TRBV15	TRBJ2-7	TGTGCCACCAGCAGAGACCCCCAGGACAGGGGGAAGGAGCAGTACTTC	CATSRDPQDRGKEQYF
14	NA	TRBD2	TRBV27	TRBJ2-1	TGTGCCAGCAGTCGCGGGGGCTCCTACAATGAGCAGTTCTTC	CASSRGGSYNEQFF
13	once	NA	TRBV10-3	TRBJ2-2	TGTGCCATGGGGGGAACGAACACCGGGGAGCTGTTTTTT	CAMGGTNTGELFF
12	NA	NA	TRBV2	TRBJ2-5	TGTGCCAGCAGTGACATCGGGGAGACCCAGTACTTC	CASSDIGETQYF